The rows below give T cell receptor beta chains drawn from one sample of a study of T-cell reconstitution after alpha-beta-depleted transplantation in children. TCRdb itself ran the PCR reads through MiXCR, one entry per CDR3 protein. The profile shows 260,000 or so distinct CDR3 sequences, 9.5% to 15% of them singletons. This specimen consisted of PBMCs from the stem cell graft donor, obtained from the stem cell graft. The receptors originated from a human donor who donated a stem cell graft to a child with acute lymphoblastic leukemia. CDR3s include the opening cysteine and the closing phenylalanine or tryptophan. A D gene is named only where the DNA matches it firmly. Clone size, where shown, is once, few, many, or a class for clones that have expanded.

TRBJ2-2	TRBV5-6	TRBD1	many	CASSWGNRGPWNTGELFF	TGTGCCAGCAGCTGGGGGAACAGGGGGCCGTGGAACACCGGGGAGCTGTTTTTT
TRBJ2-1	TRBV11-1	TRBD1	many	CASSKTGVHPPYNEQFF	TGTGCCAGCAGTAAAACAGGGGTTCATCCACCTTACAATGAGCAGTTCTTC
TRBJ2-1	TRBV5-1	.	.	CASTTLRDRASYNEQFF	TGCGCCAGCACCACACTAAGGGATAGGGCTTCCTACAATGAGCAGTTCTTC
TRBJ1-4	TRBV5-1	TRBD1	many	CASSSSGGKSEKLFF	TGCGCCAGCAGCTCGTCAGGGGGGAAGAGTGAAAAACTGTTTTTT
TRBJ1-1	TRBV4-3	.	many	CASSQSRTNTEAFF	TGCGCCAGCAGCCAGTCCAGAACGAACACTGAAGCTTTCTTT
TRBJ2-1	TRBV19	TRBD1	few	CASSSAGGYYEQFF	TGTGCCAGTAGTTCCGCAGGGGGCTACTATGAGCAGTTCTTC
TRBJ2-7	TRBV5-1	TRBD2	many	CASSRPGGSYEQYF	TGCGCCAGCAGCCGCCCGGGCGGGAGCTACGAGCAGTACTTC
TRBJ2-2	TRBV5-1	.	many	CASSFQGTGELFF	TGCGCCAGCAGCTTTCAGGGAACCGGGGAGCTGTTTTTT
TRBJ2-3	TRBV7-9	.	many	CASSLSGADTQYF	TGTGCCAGCAGCTTAAGTGGGGCAGATACGCAGTATTTT
TRBJ1-1	TRBV10-3	.	many	CAISDPGVGTEAFF	TGTGCCATCAGTGACCCAGGGGTAGGGACTGAAGCTTTCTTT
TRBJ2-1	TRBV12-3/TRBV12-4	TRBD2	many	CASSPVLAGVGEQFF	TGTGCCAGCAGCCCCGTGCTAGCGGGAGTGGGGGAGCAGTTCTTC
TRBJ1-5	TRBV4-3	.	many	CASSQDWRQNQPQHF	TGCGCCAGCAGCCAAGATTGGAGACAGAATCAGCCCCAGCATTTT
TRBJ2-7	TRBV4-3	.	many	CASSQDKAGQLYEQYF	TGCGCCAGCAGCCAAGATAAGGCGGGACAGCTCTACGAGCAGTACTTC
TRBJ2-7	TRBV5-1	.	many	CASSPRDWRYEQYF	TGCGCCAGCAGCCCCCGGGACTGGAGATACGAGCAGTACTTC
TRBJ1-5	TRBV12-3/TRBV12-4	TRBD1	many	CASSMGQGHQPQHF	TGTGCCAGCAGTATGGGACAGGGTCATCAGCCCCAGCATTTT
TRBJ2-1	TRBV20-1	TRBD2	many	CSVPGLEAVEQFF	TGCAGTGTCCCGGGACTAGAGGCGGTTGAGCAGTTCTTC
TRBJ2-1	TRBV10-3	TRBD1	.	CAISEWDSASYNEQFF	TGTGCCATCAGTGAGTGGGACAGCGCATCCTACAATGAGCAGTTCTTC
TRBJ1-6	TRBV4-3	.	.	CASSQVKVSGSPLHF	TGCGCCAGCAGCCAAGTCAAGGTTTCAGGGTCACCCCTCCACTTT
TRBJ1-6	TRBV11-2	.	.	CASSPVRGRNSPLHF	TGTGCCAGCAGCCCAGTGCGGGGGCGAAATTCACCCCTCCACTTT
TRBJ2-7	TRBV5-1	.	many	CASSWTGTTYEQYF	TGCGCCAGCAGCTGGACCGGGACGACTTACGAGCAGTACTTC
TRBJ2-7	TRBV12-3/TRBV12-4	TRBD2	many	CASSLGLAGYEQYF	TGTGCCAGCAGTTTAGGGCTAGCGGGCTACGAGCAGTACTTC
TRBJ1-1	TRBV7-2	.	many	CASSYILKNTEAFF	TGTGCCAGCAGCTATATTCTGAAGAACACTGAAGCTTTCTTT
TRBJ2-1	TRBV29-1	.	many	CSGRKGAGEQFF	TGCAGCGGACGGAAGGGGGCGGGGGAGCAGTTCTTC
TRBJ2-2	TRBV7-2	.	many	CASLERRNTGELFF	TGTGCCAGCCTGGAGAGGAGGAACACCGGGGAGCTGTTTTTT
TRBJ2-4	TRBV7-9	.	many	CASSLGRPDAIQYF	TGTGCCAGCAGCTTAGGGCGACCGGATGCCATTCAGTACTTC
TRBJ1-4	TRBV11-2	.	many	CASSLITGNEKLFF	TGTGCCAGCAGTCTGATTACAGGGAATGAAAAACTGTTTTTT
TRBJ1-1	TRBV5-4	TRBD1	.	CASSLEGTGGSEAFF	TGTGCCAGCAGCTTGGAAGGGACAGGGGGCTCTGAAGCTTTCTTT
TRBJ2-2	TRBV10-2	TRBD1	.	CASSESLRGLAPGELFF	TGCGCCAGCAGTGAATCTCTTAGGGGGCTAGCCCCCGGGGAGCTGTTTTTT
TRBJ1-4	TRBV27	.	.	CASSLLGDEKLFF	TGTGCCAGCAGTTTGTTAGGGGACGAAAAACTGTTTTTT
TRBJ2-2	TRBV28	TRBD2	many	CASSLIAGAEELFF	TGTGCCAGCAGTTTAATAGCGGGGGCCGAAGAGCTGTTTTTT
TRBJ2-2	TRBV5-5	.	many	CASSDSFTGELFF	TGTGCCAGCAGCGATAGTTTCACCGGGGAGCTGTTTTTT
TRBJ2-6	TRBV15	TRBD1	.	CATSRRLPGQTLGANVLTF	TGTGCCACCAGCAGAAGACTTCCGGGACAGACCCTTGGGGCCAACGTCCTGACTTTC
TRBJ2-5	TRBV20-1	TRBD2	.	CSARKARGLAGPPITETQYF	TGCAGTGCTAGAAAAGCAAGAGGACTAGCGGGGCCCCCTATCACGGAGACCCAGTACTTC
TRBJ2-3	TRBV11-2	TRBD2	few	CASSLLGTSGILTDTQYF	TGTGCCAGCAGCCTCTTAGGGACTAGCGGGATTTTAACAGATACGCAGTATTTT
TRBJ2-1	TRBV29-1	.	many	CSVVMAGKSYNEQFF	TGCAGCGTTGTTATGGCGGGAAAGTCCTACAATGAGCAGTTCTTC
TRBJ2-1	TRBV5-5	.	many	CASSLLKDNEQFF	TGTGCCAGCAGCTTGCTCAAAGACAATGAGCAGTTCTTC
TRBJ2-5	TRBV9	.	many	CASSVGDVETQYF	TGTGCCAGCAGCGTAGGGGACGTAGAGACCCAGTACTTC
TRBJ1-5	TRBV27	.	many	CASSPTGNQPQHF	TGTGCCAGCAGTCCCACAGGGAATCAGCCCCAGCATTTT
TRBJ2-3	TRBV5-4	.	.	CASSFDGNTQYF	TGTGCCAGCAGTTTTGACGGAAATACGCAGTATTTT
TRBJ2-5	TRBV20-1	TRBD1	many	CSASVTGSGETQYF	TGCAGTGCTAGTGTGACAGGGTCAGGAGAGACCCAGTACTTC
TRBJ2-6	TRBV30	.	.	CAWRRGSGANVLTF	TGTGCCTGGAGGAGGGGGTCTGGGGCCAACGTCCTGACTTTC
TRBJ2-3	TRBV10-3	TRBD1	many	CAIRPGQGKDTQYF	TGTGCCATCAGACCGGGACAGGGGAAAGATACGCAGTATTTT
TRBJ2-7	TRBV28	TRBD2	many	CASSLLTSGAGEQYF	TGTGCCAGCAGTTTGTTAACTAGCGGGGCAGGTGAGCAGTACTTC
TRBJ2-1	TRBV9	.	many	CASSGNVGRIYNEQFF	TGTGCCAGCAGCGGGAACGTTGGGAGGATCTACAATGAGCAGTTCTTC
TRBJ2-1	TRBV5-6	TRBD2	many	CASSGMVRGLAGFNEQFF	TGTGCCAGCAGTGGGATGGTCAGGGGACTAGCGGGGTTCAATGAGCAGTTCTTC
TRBJ2-5	TRBV11-2	.	many	CASSPRAGVYQETQYF	TGTGCCAGCAGCCCCCGGGCAGGGGTCTACCAAGAGACCCAGTACTTC
TRBJ2-6	TRBV6-1	.	many	CASSKGTSGANVLTF	TGTGCCAGCAGTAAAGGGACCTCTGGGGCCAACGTCCTGACTTTC
TRBJ2-2	TRBV6-5	TRBD1	few	CASRSETGFAGELFF	TGTGCCAGCCGGTCCGAGACAGGGTTCGCCGGGGAGCTGTTTTTT
TRBJ1-1	TRBV6-1	.	many	CASSVDSAYREAFF	TGTGCCAGCAGTGTGGACAGTGCGTACCGAGAAGCTTTCTTT
TRBJ1-1	TRBV5-6	TRBD1	many	CASSGTGIGDFNTEAFF	TGTGCCAGCAGCGGGACAGGGATTGGGGATTTCAACACTGAAGCTTTCTTT
TRBJ2-1	TRBV6-6	.	.	CASSLGAGQEQFF	TGTGCCAGCAGTCTGGGGGCAGGGCAGGAGCAGTTCTTC
TRBJ2-7	TRBV7-9	TRBD1	many	CASSLVTGTGGYEQYF	TGTGCCAGCAGCTTAGTGACCGGGACAGGGGGTTACGAGCAGTACTTC
TRBJ2-5	TRBV20-1	TRBD2	many	CSAKREGGETQYF	TGCAGTGCTAAGCGGGAGGGCGGAGAGACCCAGTACTTC
TRBJ2-5	TRBV9	.	many	CASSVEAGLQETQYF	TGTGCCAGCAGCGTAGAGGCGGGCCTCCAAGAGACCCAGTACTTC